These 28 T cell receptor beta chains came from one sample sequenced in a study of blood T cell repertoires in COVID-19. Method: immunoSEQ multiplex PCR; TCRdb's copy keeps in-frame clones and lacks some. The sample yields some 530,000 clones, around nine tenths seen once. Sequenced sample: PBMCs or T cells enriched from blood (not recorded which). These receptors all come from a woman aged 60-75 years who had recovered from COVID-19.

The J gene is TRBJ2-7, the V gene TRBV29-1, with 12 bases that match TRBD2. V dropped 4 bases and J dropped 7; count of bases not matched to a gene: 8. This CDR3 is 14 amino acids long. Germline V gene lookup returns CDR1 SQVTM and CDR2 ANQGSEA. DNA for the CDR3: TGCAGCGTTGGGGCTAGCGGGGGGGCACTAGAGCAGTACTTC. Amino acid sequence: CSVGASGGALEQYF.

V gene TRBV2 combines with J gene TRBJ1-5; D gene ambiguous. The CDR3 has 12 residues. Trimming took 5 bases from V and 11 from J, leaving 13 bases between them. Germline lookup yields CDR1 SNHLY and CDR2 FYNNEI. The CDR3 coding sequence is TGTGCCAGCAGTCCTAAGTCGGCGGCCCAGCATTTT. Translation gives CASSPKSAAQHF. Together with reference TRBV2 and TRBJ1-5, the CDR3 gives the full variable domain: EPEVTQTPSHQVTQMGQEVILRCVPISNHLYFYWYRQILGQKVEFLVSFYNNEISEKSEIFDDQFSVERPDGSNFTLKIRSTKLEDSAMYFCASSPKSAAQHFGDGTRLSIL.

The rearrangement joins TRBV24-1 to TRBJ2-3; D possibly corresponds to TRBD2 (5 bases). The germline V gene has CDR1 KGHDR and CDR2 SFDVKD. The CDR3 totals 16 residues. Trimming removed 6 bases at V and 2 bases at J, with 17 bases between. Written as DNA, the CDR3 is TGTGCCACCAGTTCAGGACTTTTGGCCTACACAGATACGCAGTATTTT. Residues: CATSSGLLAYTDTQYF.

The rearrangement links TRBV7-8 to TRBJ2-7, with D maybe TRBD2 (5 bases). Trimming shortened V by 4 bases and J by 4 bases, and 17 bases separated the two germline ends. There are 15 residues in the CDR3. Germline loops: CDR1 SGHVS, CDR2 FQNEAQ. In DNA, the CDR3 is TGTGCCAGCAGCTCGCTCCCAGGACGGACTTACGAGCAGTACTTC. This gives the protein CASSSLPGRTYEQYF. The full variable domain, completed using reference TRBV7-8 and TRBJ2-7, is GAGVSQSPRYKVAKRGQDVALRCDPISGHVSLFWYQQALGQGPEFLTYFQNEAQLDKSGLPSDRFFAERPEGSVSTLKIQRTQQEDSAVYLCASSSLPGRTYEQYFGPGTRLTVT.

The genes are TRBV11-2 and TRBJ1-1; 7 bases are a match to TRBD1. V dropped 4 bases and J dropped 1; count of bases not matched to a gene: 9. In germline, CDR1 is SGHAT, CDR2 FQNNGV. The CDR3 runs to 16 residues. The CDR3 region is CASSYNLDRRNTEAFF. DNA of the CDR3: TGTGCCAGCAGCTACAACCTGGACAGGAGGAACACTGAAGCTTTCTTT.

The J gene is TRBJ2-6, the V gene TRBV5-1, with 9 bases aligning to TRBD1. The CDR3 runs to 17 residues. Losses at the gene ends were 1 base for V and 0 bases for J; bases not matched to a gene: 2. Per germline, CDR1 SGHRS and CDR2 YFSETQ. CDR3 residues: CASSLTGGDSGANVLTF. As DNA, the CDR3 is TGCGCCAGCAGCTTGACAGGGGGCGACTCTGGGGCCAACGTCCTGACTTTC.

The chain links TRBV21-1 to TRBJ2-7; the DNA was not compared with TRBD1, the D call given in the table. TRBV21-1 is an annotated pseudogene. The CDR3 is 16 amino acids. The CDR3 region is CASILKGQGIAYEQYV. In nucleotides, the CDR3 is TGTGCCAGCATCCTAAAGGGGCAGGGGATCGCCTACGAGCAGTACGTC.

This chain joins TRBV2 and TRBJ2-7, with no clear D. The germline V gene encodes CDR1 SNHLY and CDR2 FYNNEI. The CDR3 consists of 12 residues. V was shortened by 4 bases and J by 7 bases, with 11 bases between the two germline ends. The CDR3 region has the DNA TGTGCCAGCAGTGGAAGACGGAGAGAGCAGTACGTC. Amino acids: CASSGRRREQYV.

The chain is built from TRBV2 and TRBJ1-2, with 7 bases aligning to TRBD1. The V segment lost 7 bases and the J segment 4 bases; nucleotides outside the gene matches: 3. The CDR3 covers 12 residues. The germline CDR1 and CDR2 sequences are SNHLY and FYNNEI. The CDR3 DNA follows: TGTGCCAGCACCGACAGGGCCTATGGCTACACCTTC. It yields the protein CASTDRAYGYTF.

This clone was seen once. This chain joins TRBV4-2 and TRBJ1-1; weak D call: TRBD1 (5 bases). CDR1 and CDR2 (germline): LGHNA, YNFKEQ. V lost 0 bases, J lost 5 bases, and 7 bases lay in between. CDR3 length equals 13 residues. The CDR3 sequence: CASSQDRGTEAFF. The DNA of the CDR3 is TGTGCCAGCAGCCAAGATCGGGGGACTGAAGCTTTCTTT.

The chain uses TRBV10-3 and TRBJ1-1, with D perhaps matching TRBD1 (6 bases). Trimming took 4 bases from V and 2 from J, leaving 11 bases between them. Per the germline V gene, CDR1 is ENHRY and CDR2 is SYGVKD. The CDR3 loop spans 14 amino acids. The CDR3 nucleotides read TGTGCCATCAGTGTAGGGACATATAACACTGAAGCTTTCTTT. This gives the protein CAISVGTYNTEAFF.

The V and J genes are TRBV6-5 and TRBJ1-3; D not certain. Between the trimmed V and J ends, which lost 7 bases and 0 bases, there was a span of 7 bases. Germline V CDR1 and CDR2: MNHEY, SVGAGI. The CDR3 length is 13 residues. CDR3 DNA sequence: TGTGCCAGCACCCGTAGCTCTGGAAACACCATATATTTT. This encodes CASTRSSGNTIYF.

J is TRBJ1-5 and V is TRBV30, with TRBD1 matching over 7 bases. With V trimmed by 2 bases and J by 4 bases, 14 bases remained unmatched. Germline loops: CDR1 GTSNPN, CDR2 SVGIG (reference sequence). This CDR3 contains 17 residues. The CDR3 nucleotides read TGTGCCTGGAGTCCACCAGACAGGGCGCTGAGGAATCAGCCCCAGCATTTT. As protein: CAWSPPDRALRNQPQHF.

CDR3 loop: CASSLVRGQQIEYF. In DNA form, the CDR3 reads TGTGCCAGCAGCTTGGTTAGGGGACAGCAGATCGAGTACTTC. The J gene is TRBJ2-5, the V gene TRBV5-4; 7 bases are a match to TRBD1. V gave up 0 bases and J gave up 12 bases; unmatched junction bases: 11. CDR3 length: 14 residues. The V gene's germline CDR1 is SGHNT and CDR2 YYREEE (reference sequence).

The rearrangement joins TRBV18 to TRBJ2-1, with 9 bases that match TRBD1. The CDR3 loop spans 12 amino acids. CDR1 and CDR2 (germline): KGHSH, LQKENI. J was trimmed by 8 bases and V by 7 bases; bases with no gene match: 3. CDR3: CASWTGDDEQFF. In DNA, the CDR3 is TGTGCCAGCTGGACAGGGGATGATGAGCAGTTCTTC.

V is TRBV10-3 and J is TRBJ2-7, with 11 bases aligning to TRBD1. Germline assignment: CDR1 ENHRY and CDR2 SYGVKD. Trimming cost V 6 bases and J 7 bases; bases outside gene matches: 2. The CDR3 is made up of 12 amino acids. The CDR3 loop is CAIRGTGGEQYV. The CDR3 coding sequence is TGTGCCATCAGGGGGACAGGGGGAGAGCAGTACGTC.

DNA of the CDR3: TGTGCCAGCAGTGTGGCCGAACAGAACACTGAAGCTTTCTTT. It codes for CASSVAEQNTEAFF. V usage is TRBV2 and J usage is TRBJ1-1; D is uncertain. The V and J ends lost 4 bases and 1 base respectively, with 10 bases between them. CDR1 SNHLY and CDR2 FYNNEI come from the germline V gene. CDR3 length: 14 amino acids.

V is TRBV30 and J is TRBJ1-1; D is unclear. CDR3 size: 15 residues. V was shortened by 4 bases and J by 4 bases, with 19 bases between the two germline ends. The V gene's germline CDR1 is GTSNPN and CDR2 SVGIG (reference sequence). CDR3 bases: TGTGCCTGGACCCCCTCGCTGTTGGCAGGCACTGAAGCTTTCTTT. It codes for CAWTPSLLAGTEAFF.

The chain links TRBV4-1 to TRBJ1-2, with 7 bases fitting TRBD1. The J segment lost 5 bases and the V segment lost 4 bases, leaving 10 bases of the junction unmatched. CDR1 and CDR2 from the germline V gene are MGHRA and YSYEKL. This CDR3 spans 15 amino acids. CDR3 loop: CASSPGDSPPYGYTF. The CDR3 region has the DNA TGCGCCAGCAGCCCGGGGGACAGTCCGCCTTATGGCTACACCTTC.

With regard to this clone: The same CDR3 can be traced to other DNA sequences in this sample. The rearrangement links TRBV3-1 (or the pseudogene TRBV3-2) to TRBJ1-6; TRBD1 aligns across 9 bases. The CDR3 length is 15 residues. The V gene's germline CDR1 is LGHDT and CDR2 YNNKEL (reference sequence). J lost 7 bases, V lost 1 base, and 2 bases had no gene match. The CDR3 sequence is CASSQGTGANSPLHF. The CDR3 DNA follows: TGTGCCAGCAGCCAAGGGACAGGGGCCAATTCACCCCTCCACTTT.

The rearrangement uses TRBV12-5 and TRBJ2-7; 8 nucleotides match TRBD1. Trimming cost V 0 bases and J 0 bases; bases outside gene matches: 10. CDR1 LGHNT and CDR2 FRNRAP come from the germline V gene. The CDR3 consists of 18 residues. CDR3 loop: CASGLVLGDRGSSYEQYF. DNA for the CDR3: TGTGCTAGTGGTTTGGTACTGGGTGACAGGGGAAGCTCCTACGAGCAGTACTTC.

The chain employs TRBV2 and TRBJ1-1; 9 bases fit TRBD1. Germline V lookup: CDR1 SNHLY, CDR2 FYNNEI. The ends lost 7 bases at V and 4 bases at J; junction bases unmatched: 7. The CDR3 has 14 residues. The CDR3 sequence: CASTTTGGLTEAFF. DNA of the CDR3: TGTGCCAGCACAACCACAGGGGGCCTCACTGAAGCTTTCTTT.

The V gene is TRBV2, the J gene TRBJ2-7; possibly TRBD1 for D (6 bases). Germline V lookup: CDR1 SNHLY, CDR2 FYNNEI. The CDR3 sequence is 16 residues long. Deletions cut 8 bases from V and 1 base from J, with 21 bases between. The CDR3 nucleotides are TGTGCCAGCTTTCCCGGGACAAACAAAAAATCCTACGAGCAGTACTTC. This sequence encodes CASFPGTNKKSYEQYF.

The chain links TRBV6-5 to TRBJ2-7; 11 nucleotides agree with TRBD2. CDR1 and CDR2 from the germline V gene are MNHEY and SVGAGI. The CDR3 contains 14 residues. V gave up 5 bases and J gave up 4 bases; unmatched junction bases: 4. The CDR3 nucleotides are TGTGCCAGCAGTCTCGGACTAGCGGGTTACGAGCAGTACGTC. As protein: CASSLGLAGYEQYV.

This chain joins TRBV7-9 and TRBJ1-4, with a possible D match to TRBD1 (6 bases). The CDR3 runs to 14 residues. The V and J ends lost 8 bases and 5 bases respectively, with 15 bases between them. Germline lookup yields CDR1 SEHNR and CDR2 FQNEAQ (reference sequence). The CDR3 sequence: CASGRDIGNEKLFF. The CDR3 nucleotides read TGTGCCAGCGGCCGGGACATTGGGAATGAAAAACTGTTTTTT.

In DNA form, the CDR3 reads TGCAGTGCTAGTAGACAGAATGGCTACACCTTC. It encodes CSASRQNGYTF. J is TRBJ1-2 and V is TRBV20-1, with a possible D match to TRBD1 (5 bases). The germline gives CDR1 DFQATT, CDR2 SNEGSKA (reference sequence). The CDR3 extends over 11 amino acids. V lost 3 bases and J lost 6, with 8 bases in between.

Judged by abundance, this clone is medium-sized (0.01 to 0.1%). The chain has TRBV7-8 and TRBJ2-1; D possibly corresponds to TRBD1 (6 bases). This CDR3 spans 17 amino acids. Germline CDR1 and CDR2: SGHVS and FQNEAQ. Trimming removed 3 bases from V and 0 bases from J, with 15 bases in between. The CDR3 nucleotides read TGTGCCAGCAGCTTCCTGATGTCGACAGGCTCCTACAATGAGCAGTTCTTC. Encoded protein: CASSFLMSTGSYNEQFF.

The chain links TRBV5-5 to TRBJ2-1, with TRBD2 as a possible D gene (5 bases). The CDR3 loop spans 15 amino acids. Germline lookup yields CDR1 SGHKS and CDR2 YYEKEE (reference sequence). Trimming cost V 4 bases and J 5 bases, with 16 bases left between them. The CDR3 spells CASSRRGRKDNEQFF. The CDR3 nucleotides read TGTGCCAGCAGCCGAAGAGGGCGCAAGGACAATGAGCAGTTCTTC.